A single sample gave rise to the 15 T cell receptor beta chains below, sequenced in a study of blood T cells in healthy people across ages. It was with a sample-barcoded 5' primer and a J-beta primer mix that a second PCR of about 6 to 12 cycles was run. In TCRdb, the 5' RACE reads were re-called with MiXCR into one record per CDR3 protein. The sample lists approximately 780,000 distinct CDR3 sequences, more than 25% seen once, with 3% in the top ten. These same records also appear under a second study, on T cells of mothers and their children.

Material for sequencing was blood. The source of these receptors is a boy between 10 and 17 years old in good health.

The chain combines TRBV5-1 with TRBJ2-5; 14 bases line up with TRBD2. From germline, CDR1 is SGHRS and CDR2 YFSETQ. There are 16 residues in the CDR3. V was clipped by 3 bases and J by 12 bases; unmatched bases: 13. As DNA, the CDR3 is TGCGCCAGCAGCTCAGAACCCGGACTAGCGGGAGGCCTTAAGTACTTC. Protein: CASSSEPGLAGGLKYF.

The chain recombines TRBV5-1 with TRBJ2-4; possibly TRBD1 for D (5 bases). Looked up from germline, CDR1 is SGHRS and CDR2 is YFSETQ. This CDR3 has 16 amino acids. V lost 0 bases to trimming and J lost 0 bases, with 10 bases between them. In nucleotides, the CDR3 is TGCGCCAGCAGCTTGGCAGGGAACCTAGCCAAAAACATTCAGTACTTC. Protein product: CASSLAGNLAKNIQYF.

This rearrangement joins TRBV25-1 to TRBJ2-5, with 9 bases matching TRBD1. Germline CDR1 MGHDK, CDR2 SYGVNS. The CDR3 has 17 amino acids. The V gene end was trimmed by 6 bases and the J gene end by 0 bases; junction bases not matched to a gene: 11. The CDR3 bases are TGTGCCAGCAGCGGTACCGGGACAGGGATTTACCAAGAGACCCAGTACTTC. Translation: CASSGTGTGIYQETQYF.

The chain recombines TRBV3-1 with TRBJ2-5, with D tentatively TRBD2 (6 bases). This CDR3 comprises 15 residues. Trimming took off 4 bases at V and 11 bases at J, with 23 bases between the two ends. The germline gives CDR1 LGHDT, CDR2 YNNKEL (reference sequence). As DNA, the CDR3 is TGTGCCAGCAGCCCCTCGGTCGGGCCAACGGGGGAGCAGTACTTC. Translation: CASSPSVGPTGEQYF.

The CDR3: CSVGYGGTIYGYTF. As DNA, the CDR3 is TGCAGCGTGGGATATGGGGGGACAATCTATGGCTACACCTTC. This rearrangement joins TRBV29-1 to TRBJ1-2; maybe TRBD1 (6 bases). V lost 6 bases, J lost 4 bases, and 18 bases lay in between. Germline V gives CDR1 SQVTM, CDR2 ANQGSEA. The CDR3 consists of 14 residues.

The rearrangement links TRBV28 to TRBJ2-7; tentatively, D is TRBD2 (6 bases). From germline, CDR1 is MDHEN and CDR2 SYDVKM. The CDR3 spans 14 residues. Between the trimmed V and J ends, which lost 3 bases and 2 bases, there was a span of 11 bases. CDR3 DNA sequence: TGTGCCAGCAGTTTCATCGGGGGAACCTACGAGCAGTACTTC. Translating gives CASSFIGGTYEQYF.

V is TRBV3-1 and J is TRBJ2-5; tentatively, D is TRBD1 (5 bases). The end of the DNA fits TRBJ2-1 better, so the J call may be wrong. This CDR3 region has 14 residues. In germline, CDR1 is LGHDT, CDR2 YNNKEL (reference sequence). The CDR3 DNA reads TGTGCCAGCAGCCAAGGGAAAGGATCAGGGGAGCAGTTCTTC. As protein: CASSQGKGSGEQFF.

The chain is built from TRBV20-1 and TRBJ1-5; TRBD1 aligns across 7 bases. The length of the CDR3 is 13 residues. V lost 0 bases, J lost 6 bases, and 2 bases stayed unmatched. Germline CDR1 is DFQATT and CDR2 is SNEGSKA (reference sequence). In nucleotides, the CDR3 is TGCAGTGCTAGAGACGACAGGGTTCAGCCCCAGCATTTT. Amino acid sequence: CSARDDRVQPQHF.

This clonotype has more than one count but fewer than ten. The chain is built from TRBV9 and TRBJ2-1; D gene uncertain. The CDR3 extends over 15 amino acids. Deletions cut 0 bases from V and 6 bases from J, with 13 bases between. Germline-derived CDR1 and CDR2 are SGDLS and YYNGEE. CDR3 nucleotide sequence: TGTGCCAGCAGCGTAGATGGGGTATCTATCAATGAGCAGTTCTTC. Translation: CASSVDGVSINEQFF.

This clonotype was seen once. J is TRBJ2-7 and V is TRBV7-9; D unclear. The CDR3 totals 13 residues. Per the germline V gene, CDR1 is SEHNR and CDR2 is FQNEAQ (reference sequence). The ends were cut back, 4 bases at V and 4 bases at J, with 11 bases in the middle. The CDR3 loop is CASSSAPLYEQYF. Written as DNA, the CDR3 is TGTGCCAGCAGCTCTGCCCCCCTGTACGAGCAGTACTTC. The whole variable domain, remainder taken from reference TRBV7-9 and TRBJ2-7, is DTGVSQNPRHKITKRGQNVTFRCDPISEHNRLYWYRQTLGQGPEFLTYFQNEAQLEKSRLLSDRFSAERPKGSFSTLEIQRTEQGDSAMYLCASSSAPLYEQYFGPGTRLTVT.

In its sample, this clonotype was seen a few times. The genes are TRBV29-1 and TRBJ2-5, with D tentatively TRBD2 (5 bases). The J call may be mistaken, given a closer DNA end match to TRBJ2-1. Germline V lookup: CDR1 SQVTM, CDR2 ANQGSEA. This CDR3 is 14 amino acids long. This chain's CDR3 is CSVDVVEGHNEQFF. CDR3 in DNA: TGCAGCGTTGACGTGGTTGAGGGTCACAATGAGCAGTTCTTC.

Worth noting for this clonotype: Given the absence of the conserved phenylalanine or tryptophan at the CDR3 end, a read error is likely. This rearrangement joins TRBV29-1 to TRBJ2-4; D gene unclear. V was trimmed by 5 bases and J by 6 bases, leaving 11 bases between them. Germline CDR1 reads SQVTM; CDR2 reads ANQGSEA. The CDR3 is made up of 12 amino acids. CDR3 amino acids: CSVKRTGNIQYL. Here the CDR3 DNA reads TGCAGCGTTAAAAGGACCGGAAACATTCAGTACCTC.

A few counts support this clonotype. The gene calls are TRBV4-2 and TRBJ2-5; 8 bases fit TRBD2. The J call is doubtful: the DNA matches TRBJ2-1 better. Per the germline V gene, CDR1 is LGHNA and CDR2 is YNFKEQ. The CDR3 has 17 residues. The CDR3 protein is CASSQDRERGYYNEQFF. Written as DNA, the CDR3 is TGTGCCAGCAGCCAAGATAGGGAGCGGGGGTACTACAATGAGCAGTTCTTC.

This chain joins TRBV4-2 and TRBJ2-5, with 8 bases lining up with TRBD1. The CDR3 contains 16 residues. V dropped 4 bases and J dropped 1; count of bases not matched to a gene: 8. The V gene's germline CDR1 is LGHNA and CDR2 YNFKEQ. CDR3 in DNA: TGTGCCAGCAGCCCTGCCCCAGGGGGCGGCCAAGAGACCCAGTACTTC. This translates into CASSPAPGGGQETQYF.

V usage is TRBV7-7 and J usage is TRBJ2-5; 11 bases are shared with TRBD2. J was trimmed by 4 bases and V by 5 bases; bases with no gene match: 9. The germline V gene has CDR1 SSHAT and CDR2 FNYEAQ (reference sequence). The CDR3 loop spans 16 amino acids. CDR3 sequence: CASSPRLAGTGETQYF. The DNA for the CDR3 is TGTGCCAGCAGCCCGAGACTAGCGGGGACAGGAGAGACCCAGTACTTC.